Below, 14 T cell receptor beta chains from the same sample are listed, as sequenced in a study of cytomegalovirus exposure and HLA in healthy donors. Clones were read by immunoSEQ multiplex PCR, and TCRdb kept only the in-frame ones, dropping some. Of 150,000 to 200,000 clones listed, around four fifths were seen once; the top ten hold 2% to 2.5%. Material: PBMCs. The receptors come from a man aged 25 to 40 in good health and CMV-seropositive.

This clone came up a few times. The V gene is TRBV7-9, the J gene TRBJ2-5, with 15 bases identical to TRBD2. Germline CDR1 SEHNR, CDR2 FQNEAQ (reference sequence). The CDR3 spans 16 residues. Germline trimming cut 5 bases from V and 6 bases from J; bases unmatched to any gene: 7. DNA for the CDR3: TGTGCCAGCAGCACACGGACTAGCGGGGGGGGGAAGACCCAGTACTTC. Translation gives CASSTRTSGGGKTQYF.

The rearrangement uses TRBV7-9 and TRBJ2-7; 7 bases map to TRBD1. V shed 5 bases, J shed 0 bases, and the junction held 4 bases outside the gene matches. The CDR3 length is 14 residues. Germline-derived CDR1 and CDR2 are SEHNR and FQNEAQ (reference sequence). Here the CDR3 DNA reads TGTGCCAGCAGCCCCGACAGGGACTCCTACGAGCAGTACTTC. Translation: CASSPDRDSYEQYF.

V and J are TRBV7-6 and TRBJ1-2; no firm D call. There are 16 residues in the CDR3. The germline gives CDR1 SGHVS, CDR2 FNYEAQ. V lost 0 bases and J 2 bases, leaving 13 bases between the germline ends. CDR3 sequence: CASSLASRGQNYGYTF. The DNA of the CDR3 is TGTGCCAGCAGCTTAGCGTCTAGAGGTCAGAACTATGGCTACACCTTC.

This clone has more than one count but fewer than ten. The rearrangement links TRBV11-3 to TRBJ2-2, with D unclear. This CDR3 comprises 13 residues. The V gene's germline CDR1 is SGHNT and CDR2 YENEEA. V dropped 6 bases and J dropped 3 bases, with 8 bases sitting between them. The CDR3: CASSNRYTGELFF. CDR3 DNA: TGTGCCAGCAGTAACAGATACACCGGGGAGCTGTTTTTT. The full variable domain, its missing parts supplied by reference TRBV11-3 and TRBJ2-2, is EAGVVQSPRYKIIEKKQPVAFWCNPISGHNTLYWYLQNLGQGPELLIRYENEEAVDDSQLPKDRFSAERLKGVDSTLKIQPAELGDSAVYLCASSNRYTGELFFGEGSRLTVL.

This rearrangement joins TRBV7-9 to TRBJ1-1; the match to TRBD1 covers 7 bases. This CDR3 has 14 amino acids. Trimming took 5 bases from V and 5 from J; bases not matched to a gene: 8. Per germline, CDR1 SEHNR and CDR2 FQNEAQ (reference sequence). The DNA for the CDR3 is TGTGCCAGCAGCCCCCGACAGGGTGTAACTGAAGCTTTCTTT. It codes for CASSPRQGVTEAFF. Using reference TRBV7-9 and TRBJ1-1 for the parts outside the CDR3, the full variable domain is DTGVSQNPRHKITKRGQNVTFRCDPISEHNRLYWYRQTLGQGPEFLTYFQNEAQLEKSRLLSDRFSAERPKGSFSTLEIQRTEQGDSAMYLCASSPRQGVTEAFFGQGTRLTVV.

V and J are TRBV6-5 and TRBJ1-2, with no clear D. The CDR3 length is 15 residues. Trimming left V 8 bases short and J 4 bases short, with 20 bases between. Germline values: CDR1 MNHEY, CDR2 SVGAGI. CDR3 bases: TGTGCCAGCGTACCCTCCGGCAGGTCCTTCTATGGCTACACCTTC. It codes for CASVPSGRSFYGYTF.

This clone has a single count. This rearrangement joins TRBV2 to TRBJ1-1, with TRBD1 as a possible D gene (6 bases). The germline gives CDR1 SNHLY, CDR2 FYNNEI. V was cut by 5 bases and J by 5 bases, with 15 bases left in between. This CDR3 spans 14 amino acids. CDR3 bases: TGTGCCAGCAGTCCTAGCGGACAGTCGACTGAAGCTTTCTTT. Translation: CASSPSGQSTEAFF.

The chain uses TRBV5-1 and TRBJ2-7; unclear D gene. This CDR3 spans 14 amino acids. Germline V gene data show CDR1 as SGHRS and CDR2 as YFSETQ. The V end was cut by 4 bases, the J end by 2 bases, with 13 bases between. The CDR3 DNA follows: TGCGCCAGCAGCCCAGAACACGACACCTACGAGCAGTACTTC. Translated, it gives CASSPEHDTYEQYF.

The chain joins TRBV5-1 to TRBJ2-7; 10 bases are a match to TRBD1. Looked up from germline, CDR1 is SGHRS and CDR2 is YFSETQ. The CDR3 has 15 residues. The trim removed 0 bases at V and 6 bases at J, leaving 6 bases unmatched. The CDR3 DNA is TGCGCCAGCAGCTTGGGTTATAGGACAGGGGGCGAGCAGTACTTC. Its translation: CASSLGYRTGGEQYF.

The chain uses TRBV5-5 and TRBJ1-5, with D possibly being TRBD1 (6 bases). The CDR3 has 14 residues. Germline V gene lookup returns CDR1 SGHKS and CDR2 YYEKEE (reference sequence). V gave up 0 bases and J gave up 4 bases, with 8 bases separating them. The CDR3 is CASSLAQGNQPQHF. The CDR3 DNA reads TGTGCCAGCAGCTTGGCCCAGGGGAATCAGCCCCAGCATTTT.

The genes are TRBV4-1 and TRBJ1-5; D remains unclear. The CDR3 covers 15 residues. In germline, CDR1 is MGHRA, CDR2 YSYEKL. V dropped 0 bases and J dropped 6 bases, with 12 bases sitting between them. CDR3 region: CASSQDGLVGQPQHF. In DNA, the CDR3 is TGCGCCAGCAGCCAAGACGGACTGGTAGGTCAGCCCCAGCATTTT.

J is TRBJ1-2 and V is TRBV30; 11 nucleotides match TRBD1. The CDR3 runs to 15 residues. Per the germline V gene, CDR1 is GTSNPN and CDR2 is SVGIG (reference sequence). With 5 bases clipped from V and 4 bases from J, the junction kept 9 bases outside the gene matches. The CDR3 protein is CAWGQGTGGIYGYTF. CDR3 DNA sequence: TGTGCCTGGGGACAGGGGACAGGGGGAATCTATGGCTACACCTTC.

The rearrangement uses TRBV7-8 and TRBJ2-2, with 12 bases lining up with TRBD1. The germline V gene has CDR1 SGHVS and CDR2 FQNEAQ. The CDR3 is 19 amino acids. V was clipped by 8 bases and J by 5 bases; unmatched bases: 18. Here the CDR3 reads CASPPSGTGGELITGELFF. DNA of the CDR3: TGTGCCAGCCCGCCTTCCGGGACAGGGGGCGAACTGATAACCGGGGAGCTGTTTTTT.

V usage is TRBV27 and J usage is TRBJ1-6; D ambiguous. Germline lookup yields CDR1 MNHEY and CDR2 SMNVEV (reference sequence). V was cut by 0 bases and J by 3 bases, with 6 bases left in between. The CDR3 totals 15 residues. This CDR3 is CASSLSYNYNSPLHF. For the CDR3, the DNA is TGTGCCAGCAGTTTATCGTACAACTATAATTCACCCCTCCACTTT.